The clone carrying this TCR beta chain has a handful of counts. Its specificity is unknown. There are 15 residues in the CDR3. Germline V gene lookup returns CDR1 SGHTA and CDR2 FQGTGA. V dropped 5 bases and J dropped 3 bases, with 14 bases sitting between them. All patients were untreated before thyroid surgery. The data derive from a study of metastatic and nonmetastatic thyroid tumors. Study details: A comparison of repertoires was made across blood and tumor or nodule tissue from malignant and benign thyroid patients. General study results and limits: Across blood and tumor, TCR beta diversity in malignant thyroid tumors was reportedly significantly higher than in benign nodules.

Authors' processing steps: A distant-metastasis classifier for papillary thyroid cancer was built using CDR3 differences across clinicopathological groups. Through MiXCR, TCRdb re-clonotyped the PCR reads. These V and J calls originate from TCRdb's pipeline instead of the authors' own analysis. The sample gives roughly 21,000 clones, over 25% of which show up once; more than 13% is in the top ten. V usage is TRBV7-3 and J usage is TRBJ2-1; D is perhaps TRBD2 (5 bases). The TCR was taken from a male donor with papillary thyroid cancer or a benign thyroid nodule (not recorded which). Some clones in this sample may be carry-over from other donors' samples. The sample taken for sequencing was tumor tissue. The CDR3 DNA reads as TGTGCCAGCAGCCCCACCCCTAGCAACTACAATGAGCAGTTCTTC. Amino acids: CASSPTPSNYNEQFF.